Sequencing of this TCR beta chain was carried out in a study of regulatory T cells in long-lasting Graves disease. Study-wide findings and caveats: Whereas new patients shared some 990 public clonotypes, persistent patients shared more, at about 2,500. Persistent disease was characterized by preferential usage of TRBV28, TRBJ1-2 and TRBJ2-5.

Time point of the sample: newly diagnosed GD, antithyroid drugs for less than 3 months. With RNA extracted from PBMCs as input, the TCR library was made. Construction of the TCR beta libraries employed iRepertoire HTBI primers in conjunction with Arm-PCR of CDR3 regions. MiXCR, run by TCRdb on the multiplex PCR reads, gives a single entry per CDR3 protein. Of roughly 500,000 distinct CDR3 sequences in the sample, approximately 12% were seen once. V was trimmed by 3 bases and J by 1 base, leaving 9 bases between them. This CDR3 is 14 amino acids long. CDR1 is GTSNPN and CDR2 is SVGIG in the germline V gene (reference sequence). This clonotype showed up many times. What it recognizes is unknown. A further study also used this sample, focusing on T cells in Graves' hyperthyroidism and ophthalmopathy. That paper notes: Initially, a first-round RT-PCR of the TCR CDR3 employed the HTBI primer set.

The sample consisted of peripheral blood mononuclear cells (PBMCs), taken at new diagnosis, from a patient treated with antithyroid drugs. The chain uses TRBV30 and TRBJ2-2; a possible D gene is TRBD2 (5 bases). The TCR originated in a woman in her 30s with Graves disease. The CDR3 sequence is CAWRGVVNTGELFF. The CDR3 DNA follows: TGTGCCTGGAGGGGAGTGGTGAACACCGGGGAGCTGTTTTTT.